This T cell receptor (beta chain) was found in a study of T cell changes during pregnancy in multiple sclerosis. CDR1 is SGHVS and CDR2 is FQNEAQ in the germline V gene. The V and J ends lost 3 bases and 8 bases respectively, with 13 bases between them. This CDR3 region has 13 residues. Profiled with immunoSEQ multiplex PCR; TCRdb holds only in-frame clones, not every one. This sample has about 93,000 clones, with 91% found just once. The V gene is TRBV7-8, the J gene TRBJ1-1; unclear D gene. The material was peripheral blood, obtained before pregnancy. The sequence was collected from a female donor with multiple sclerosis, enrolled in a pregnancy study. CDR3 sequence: CASSFNPGAEAFF. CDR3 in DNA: TGTGCCAGCAGCTTCAACCCAGGCGCGGAAGCTTTCTTT. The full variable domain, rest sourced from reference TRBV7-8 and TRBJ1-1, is GAGVSQSPRYKVAKRGQDVALRCDPISGHVSLFWYQQALGQGPEFLTYFQNEAQLDKSGLPSDRFFAERPEGSVSTLKIQRTQQEDSAVYLCASSFNPGAEAFFGQGTRLTVV.